This TCR beta chain stems from a study of blood T cell repertoires in COVID-19. V was trimmed by 0 bases and J by 4 bases, leaving 8 bases between them. The CDR3 contains 14 residues. Germline CDR1 and CDR2: SGHRS and YFSETQ. Libraries were prepared by immunoSEQ multiplex PCR; TCRdb keeps only in-frame clonotypes and omits some of them. The sample records about 98,000 clones, about nine tenths being singletons. The sequenced sample consisted of peripheral blood. The receptor was derived from a woman between 45 and 65 years old with COVID-19, enrolled during active disease. V usage is TRBV5-1 and J usage is TRBJ2-1; D is unresolved. Here the CDR3 DNA reads TGCGCCAGCAGCTTGGATCGCGGATACAATGAGCAGTTCTTC. Residues: CASSLDRGYNEQFF.